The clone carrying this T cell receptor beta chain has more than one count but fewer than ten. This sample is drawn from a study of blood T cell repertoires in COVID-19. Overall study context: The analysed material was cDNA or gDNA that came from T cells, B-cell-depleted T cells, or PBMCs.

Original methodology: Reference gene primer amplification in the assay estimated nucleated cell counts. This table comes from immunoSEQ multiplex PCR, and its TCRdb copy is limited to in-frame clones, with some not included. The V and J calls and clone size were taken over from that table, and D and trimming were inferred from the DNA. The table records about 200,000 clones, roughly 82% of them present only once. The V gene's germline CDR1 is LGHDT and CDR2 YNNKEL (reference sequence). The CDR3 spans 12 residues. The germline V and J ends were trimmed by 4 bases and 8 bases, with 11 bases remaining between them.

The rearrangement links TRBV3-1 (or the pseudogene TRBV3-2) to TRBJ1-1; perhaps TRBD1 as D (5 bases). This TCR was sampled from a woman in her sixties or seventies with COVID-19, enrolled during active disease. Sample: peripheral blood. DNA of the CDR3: TGTGCCAGCAGCCGAACCCCAGGGGAAGCTTTCTTT. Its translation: CASSRTPGEAFF.